What follows are 26 T cell receptor beta chains derived from one specimen sequenced in a study of a mutant IDH1 vaccine in newly diagnosed glioma. TCRdb's copy holds only in-frame clones and misses some; the assay was immunoSEQ multiplex PCR. The sample consists of tens of thousands of clones, roughly 90% of them appearing once. The time point was: baseline, week 1 (first vaccination visit). Described treatment: pre-vaccination baseline after standard-of-care therapy. Sequencing used PBMCs, obtained from a glioma patient treated with radiotherapy, temozolomide or both. These receptors came from a man aged 35-49 years with glioma.

The chain uses TRBV11-3 and TRBJ2-3; a weak D match, TRBD2 (5 bases). The V end was cut by 5 bases, the J end by 5 bases, with 14 bases between. CDR1 is SGHNT and CDR2 is YENEEA in the germline V gene. The CDR3 extends over 14 amino acids. CDR3: CASSPRESQDTQYF. The CDR3 DNA sequence: TGTGCCAGCAGCCCTCGGGAATCGCAAGATACGCAGTATTTT.

The chain couples TRBV5-1 to TRBJ2-1, with D possibly being TRBD1 or TRBD2 (5 bases each). Trimming removed 1 base from V and 2 bases from J, with 13 bases in between. Germline CDR1 reads SGHRS; CDR2 reads YFSETQ. The CDR3 covers 16 residues. CDR3 amino acids: CASSLPSGATYNEQFF. The CDR3 nucleotides read TGCGCCAGCAGCTTGCCCTCCGGGGCCACCTACAATGAGCAGTTCTTC.

The chain combines TRBV4-1 with TRBJ2-5; D is unresolved. This CDR3 spans 15 amino acids. Germline CDR1 and CDR2: MGHRA and YSYEKL. V was pared by 1 base and J by 5 bases, with 14 bases between. The CDR3 nucleotides read TGCGCCAGCAGCCAAGCAGGTCTAGAGTTGGAGACCCAGTACTTC. This translates into CASSQAGLELETQYF.

The chain is built from TRBV6-1 and TRBJ2-1; 7 nucleotides align to TRBD2. V dropped 2 bases and J dropped 6; count of bases not matched to a gene: 7. Germline values: CDR1 MNHNS, CDR2 SASEGT. The CDR3 has 15 residues. CDR3 in DNA: TGTGCCAGCAGTGAATGGGCTAGCGGCCCCAATGAGCAGTTCTTC. Its translation is CASSEWASGPNEQFF.

The chain uses TRBV5-1 and TRBJ1-4, with D possibly being TRBD1 (5 bases). Trimming took 1 base from V and 3 from J, leaving 10 bases between them. Germline assignment: CDR1 SGHRS and CDR2 YFSETQ. There are 15 residues in the CDR3. DNA for the CDR3: TGCGCCAGCAGCTTGACGGGGGTACCTAATGAAAAACTGTTTTTT. Its translation: CASSLTGVPNEKLFF.

This clone appeared once. The chain employs TRBV5-6 and TRBJ2-7, with TRBD1 as a possible D gene (7 bases). The V gene's germline CDR1 is SGHDT and CDR2 YYEEEE. The germline V and J ends were trimmed by 4 bases and 3 bases, with 23 bases remaining between them. The CDR3 sequence is 17 residues long. The CDR3 DNA sequence: TGTGCCAGCAGCCCGCGGGACAGTCCATATTTGGGCTACGAGCAGTACTTC. Its translation is CASSPRDSPYLGYEQYF.

The chain recombines TRBV7-2 with TRBJ1-2; 7 nucleotides match TRBD1. The CDR3 is 13 amino acids. Germline V gene lookup returns CDR1 SGHTA and CDR2 FQGNSA. With 2 bases clipped from V and 5 bases from J, the junction kept 2 bases outside the gene matches. The CDR3 region is CASSLSGGYGYTF. As DNA, the CDR3 is TGTGCCAGCAGCTTATCAGGGGGATATGGCTACACCTTC.

Only one count was recorded for this clone. This chain connects TRBV18 to TRBJ2-4, with 9 bases identical to TRBD2. Unmatched junction bases numbered 1, after V lost 0 bases and J lost 1 base. CDR1 is KGHSH and CDR2 is LQKENI in the germline V gene. The CDR3 has 16 residues. The CDR3 spells CASSPPTSGAKNIQYF. CDR3 DNA: TGTGCCAGCTCACCACCAACTAGCGGGGCCAAAAACATTCAGTACTTC.

The chain uses TRBV27 and TRBJ2-3; tentatively, D is TRBD2 (7 bases). The CDR3 runs 12 residues. Germline V gene lookup returns CDR1 MNHEY and CDR2 SMNVEV (reference sequence). Trimming stripped 10 bases from V and 1 base from J, with 9 bases between. The CDR3, as DNA: TGTGCCACCGGGGGGCGCACAGATACGCAGTATTTT. Amino acids: CATGGRTDTQYF.

This clone occurred once. The chain combines TRBV9 with TRBJ2-7, with no clear D. Trimming took 3 bases from V and 1 from J, leaving 14 bases between them. The CDR3 is 15 residues long. The V gene's germline CDR1 is SGDLS and CDR2 YYNGEE. The CDR3 spells CASSEYPESSYEQYF. The CDR3 nucleotides are TGTGCCAGCAGCGAATACCCAGAATCTTCCTACGAGCAGTACTTC.

The CDR3 is CASSQDRGNQPQHF. In DNA, the CDR3 is TGCGCCAGCAGCCAAGATAGGGGCAATCAGCCCCAGCATTTT. V usage is TRBV4-3 and J usage is TRBJ1-5; D unresolved. The length of the CDR3 is 14 residues. CDR1 and CDR2 (germline): LGHNA, YSLEER. Trimming pared 0 bases from V and 2 bases from J, leaving 5 bases between.

The chain is built from TRBV18 and TRBJ1-3; D call uncertain. This CDR3 region has 12 residues. Trimming cost V 6 bases and J 10 bases, with 13 bases left between them. CDR1 and CDR2 from the germline V gene are KGHSH and LQKENI. In nucleotides, the CDR3 is TGTGCCAGCTCCGGGGTGTTCAGGACCATATATTTT. This encodes CASSGVFRTIYF.

In this sample, this clone turned up once. The chain is built from TRBV27 and TRBJ2-2, with D unclear. Per germline, CDR1 MNHEY and CDR2 SMNVEV (reference sequence). The CDR3 is 12 residues long. The V gene lost 5 bases and the J gene lost 2 bases, with 3 bases spanning the gap. CDR3 in DNA: TGTGCCAGCAGTCCAAACACCGGGGAGCTGTTTTTT. This codes for CASSPNTGELFF.

This clone was seen a handful of times. This chain links TRBV28 with TRBJ1-5, with D hard to call. This CDR3 comprises 14 residues. Germline CDR1 MDHEN, CDR2 SYDVKM. Trimming stripped 2 bases from V and 6 bases from J, with 11 bases between. The CDR3 sequence: CASSLPTASQPQHF. In DNA form, the CDR3 reads TGTGCCAGCAGTTTACCCACAGCCTCTCAGCCCCAGCATTTT.

The chain recombines TRBV7-3 with TRBJ1-1; D gene uncertain. CDR1 SGHTA and CDR2 FQGTGA come from the germline V gene. Deletions cut 4 bases from V and 8 bases from J, with 14 bases between. The CDR3 is made up of 13 amino acids. The CDR3, as DNA: TGTGCCAGCAGCTCTGGACCCCAACTAGAAGCTTTCTTT. This gives the protein CASSSGPQLEAFF.

The chain employs TRBV7-2 and TRBJ2-7; TRBD2 might be the D (6 bases). This CDR3 contains 15 residues. Germline V gene sequence: CDR1 SGHTA, CDR2 FQGNSA. V lost 2 bases to trimming and J lost 0 bases, with 11 bases between them. The CDR3 sequence is CASSLSGPVSYEQYF. In DNA form, the CDR3 reads TGTGCCAGCAGCTTAAGCGGGCCGGTCTCCTACGAGCAGTACTTC. Filled out from reference TRBV7-2 and TRBJ2-7, the complete variable domain reads GAGVSQSPSNKVTEKGKDVELRCDPISGHTALYWYRQSLGQGLEFLIYFQGNSAPDKSGLPSDRFSAERTGGSVSTLTIQRTQQEDSAVYLCASSLSGPVSYEQYFGPGTRLTVT.

V usage is TRBV6-4 and J usage is TRBJ2-2; no definite D call. Trimming stripped 4 bases from V and 5 bases from J, with 11 bases between. CDR1 MRHNA and CDR2 SNTAGT come from the germline V gene. The CDR3 has 14 amino acids. In nucleotides, the CDR3 is TGTGCCAGCAGTGGGTCTACAGAGACCGGGGAGCTGTTTTTT. Its translation: CASSGSTETGELFF.

V is TRBV19 and J is TRBJ2-4; either TRBD1 or TRBD2 may fit D (5 bases each). This CDR3 is 15 amino acids long. Germline lookup yields CDR1 LNHDA and CDR2 SQIVND (reference sequence). V dropped 5 bases and J dropped 7 bases, with 18 bases sitting between them. Here the CDR3 reads CASSEIGARGNIQYF. Written as DNA, the CDR3 is TGTGCCAGTAGTGAAATTGGCGCCCGGGGCAACATTCAGTACTTC.

This chain joins TRBV5-4 and TRBJ2-5; D call uncertain. The CDR3 contains 13 residues. CDR1 is SGHNT, CDR2 YYREEE, per germline (reference sequence). V was clipped by 4 bases and J by 2 bases, with 9 bases between them. DNA for the CDR3: TGTGCCAGCAGCCCCTCCCTTCAAGAGACCCAGTACTTC. Amino acids: CASSPSLQETQYF.

J is TRBJ2-5 and V is TRBV10-3; D remains unclear. The CDR3 loop spans 12 amino acids. Trimming cost V 4 bases and J 5 bases, with 8 bases left between them. The germline V gene encodes CDR1 ENHRY and CDR2 SYGVKD. In DNA, the CDR3 is TGTGCCATCAGTGGGGTGGGCGAGACCCAGTACTTC. Translated: CAISGVGETQYF.

This clone showed up just a few times. CDR3 coding DNA: TGTGCCAGCAGTTTAGGGGGACAGTCCTACGAGCAGTACTTC. It specifies CASSLGGQSYEQYF. The chain couples TRBV27 to TRBJ2-7, with 7 bases lining up with TRBD1. V was pared by 2 bases and J by 1 base, with 2 bases of the junction left unmatched. CDR3 length: 14 residues. Germline V gene data show CDR1 as MNHEY and CDR2 as SMNVEV (reference sequence).

The genes are TRBV2 and TRBJ2-5; D ambiguous. The V end was cut by 6 bases, the J end by 0 bases, with 2 bases between. Per germline, CDR1 SNHLY and CDR2 FYNNEI. This CDR3 comprises 11 residues. Here the CDR3 reads CASRYQETQYF. The DNA for the CDR3 is TGTGCCAGCAGGTACCAAGAGACCCAGTACTTC.

Details on this clone: The junction differs from germline at one of its ends, possibly a read error. V and J are TRBV7-7 and TRBJ2-1; 9 bases fit TRBD2. There are 16 residues in the CDR3. Germline CDR1 and CDR2: SSHAT and FNYEAQ (reference sequence). Written as DNA, the CDR3 is TGTGCTAGCAGCTTAGGAGTAGCGGGAGTTAACAATGAGCAGTTCTTC. Its translation is CASSLGVAGVNNEQFF.

The genes are TRBV5-8 and TRBJ2-4, with 9 bases lining up with TRBD1. Germline V gene lookup returns CDR1 SGHTS and CDR2 YDEGEE. Germline trimming cut 4 bases from V and 8 bases from J; bases unmatched to any gene: 7. The CDR3 is 14 amino acids. CDR3 coding DNA: TGTGCCAGCAGCCCGGGACAGGGTGGGGACATTCAGTACTTC. Residues: CASSPGQGGDIQYF.

This sequence joins TRBV7-9 and TRBJ2-7; tentatively, D is TRBD1 (7 bases). This CDR3 comprises 18 residues. V lost 1 base and J lost 3, with 22 bases in between. The germline CDR1 and CDR2 sequences are SEHNR and FQNEAQ (reference sequence). The CDR3 is CASSLVGRGLARDYEQYF. CDR3 DNA sequence: TGTGCCAGCAGCTTAGTTGGCAGGGGGTTAGCGCGGGACTACGAGCAGTACTTC.

The chain carries TRBV9 and TRBJ1-2; D uncertain. Between the trimmed V and J ends, which lost 4 bases and 6 bases, there was a span of 13 bases. The CDR3 runs to 13 residues. The V gene's germline CDR1 is SGDLS and CDR2 YYNGEE. CDR3 in DNA: TGTGCCAGCAGCTCCTCGGAGAGAAATGGCTACACCTTC. Translating it yields CASSSSERNGYTF.